This passage covers 10 T cell receptor beta chains from one sample sequenced in a study of OX40 agonist ivuxolimab in advanced cancers. Measured with immunoSEQ multiplex PCR; TCRdb has only the in-frame clones, and not every one. In the table there are roughly 60,000 clones, around 84% of which are singletons. Sample: CD4+ or CD8+ T cells sorted from blood, taken in a trial of the OX40 agonist ivuxolimab. All receptors come from an adult with an advanced solid tumor such as melanoma, head and neck, liver or kidney cancer.

The genes are TRBV9 and TRBJ1-4; D is perhaps TRBD1 (5 bases). Trimming shortened V by 4 bases and J by 8 bases, and 30 bases separated the two germline ends. CDR1 is SGDLS, CDR2 YYNGEE, per germline. CDR3 length equals 19 residues. The chain's CDR3 is CASSRNLGRGDRTGEKLFF. CDR3 DNA: TGTGCCAGCAGCCGGAACCTCGGCCGGGGGGACCGCACTGGGGAAAAACTGTTTTTT. Drawing the rest from reference TRBV9 and TRBJ1-4, the complete variable domain is DSGVTQTPKHLITATGQRVTLRCSPRSGDLSVYWYQQSLDQGLQFLIQYYNGEERAKGNILERFSAQQFPDLHSELNLSSLELGDSALYFCASSRNLGRGDRTGEKLFFGSGTQLSVL.

The chain employs TRBV6-5 and TRBJ2-7; TRBD1 matches 7 bases. J lost 3 bases, V lost 6 bases, and 2 bases had no gene match. This CDR3 has 12 residues. Germline CDR1 and CDR2: MNHEY and SVGAGI. For the CDR3, the DNA is TGTGCCAGCAGCAGGACAGGCTACGAGCAGTACTTC. As protein: CASSRTGYEQYF.

The chain couples TRBV29-1 to TRBJ1-1, with 11 bases fitting TRBD1. V dropped 5 bases and J dropped 4; count of bases not matched to a gene: 3. The germline CDR1 and CDR2 sequences are SQVTM and ANQGSEA. The CDR3 is 13 amino acids. The CDR3 protein is CSVQGTGGTEAFF. The CDR3 DNA is TGCAGCGTTCAGGGGACAGGGGGCACTGAAGCTTTCTTT.

The gene calls are TRBV19 and TRBJ2-2; D possibly corresponds to TRBD1 (6 bases). From germline, CDR1 is LNHDA and CDR2 SQIVND (reference sequence). Trimming shortened V by 5 bases and J by 4 bases, and 11 bases separated the two germline ends. The CDR3 extends over 14 amino acids. The CDR3, as DNA: TGTGCCAGTAGTCTGAGGACAGCCACCGGGGAGCTGTTTTTT. As protein: CASSLRTATGELFF.

The chain recombines TRBV28 with TRBJ1-2; the D is unclear. There are 12 residues in the CDR3. Germline V lookup: CDR1 MDHEN, CDR2 SYDVKM. V dropped 2 bases and J dropped 4 bases, with 5 bases sitting between them. CDR3 coding DNA: TGTGCCAGCAGTTTACAGCTCTATGGCTACACCTTC. The encoded protein is CASSLQLYGYTF.

As DNA, the CDR3 is TGCGCCAGCAGCTTGCTTGGAGGGAAGGAGCCCCAGCATTTT. Translation gives CASSLLGGKEPQHF. This chain links TRBV5-1 with TRBJ1-5; D gene uncertain. The CDR3 has 14 residues. Trimming stripped 1 base from V and 8 bases from J, with 13 bases between. CDR1 and CDR2 (germline): SGHRS, YFSETQ. The full variable domain, rest sourced from reference TRBV5-1 and TRBJ1-5, is KAGVTQTPRYLIKTRGQQVTLSCSPISGHRSVSWYQQTPGQGLQFLFEYFSETQRNKGNFPGRFSGRQFSNSRSEMNVSTLELGDSALYLCASSLLGGKEPQHFGDGTRLSIL.

The genes are TRBV5-3 and TRBJ2-5, with 9 bases identical to TRBD1. TRBV5-3 is noted as an ORF with a role that remains uncertain. J gave up 2 bases and V 8 bases, and 10 bases lay outside the gene matches. The CDR3 runs to 15 residues. The DNA for the CDR3 is TGTGCCAGCAGCCCTGCTGGGACAGGGCAAGAGACCCAGTACTTC. It encodes CASSPAGTGQETQYF.

The chain links TRBV5-5 to TRBJ2-7, with 9 bases fitting TRBD1. The V and J ends lost 3 bases and 5 bases, in that order; junction bases with no gene match: 9. This CDR3 is built from 15 residues. Germline values: CDR1 SGHKS, CDR2 YYEKEE (reference sequence). In DNA, the CDR3 is TGTGCCAGCAGCTCCCCCCGGTGGACAGGGGACGAGCAGTACTTC. This sequence encodes CASSSPRWTGDEQYF. The full variable domain, its missing parts supplied by reference TRBV5-5 and TRBJ2-7, is DAGVTQSPTHLIKTRGQQVTLRCSPISGHKSVSWYQQVLGQGPQFIFQYYEKEERGRGNFPDRFSARQFPNYSSELNVNALLLGDSALYLCASSSPRWTGDEQYFGPGTRLTVT.

The V call is TRBV29-1, the J call TRBJ2-7; 11 bases line up with TRBD2. Unmatched junction bases numbered 3, after V lost 7 bases and J lost 1 base. The CDR3 length is 13 residues. CDR1 and CDR2 (germline): SQVTM, ANQGSEA. The CDR3 coding sequence is TGCAGCGCAATAGCGGGAGGGTCCTACGAGCAGTACTTC. Protein sequence: CSAIAGGSYEQYF.

This clone occurred a few times. The J gene is TRBJ1-1, the V gene TRBV5-1; 8 positions match TRBD1. The J segment lost 5 bases and the V segment lost 5 bases, leaving 8 bases of the junction unmatched. Per the germline V gene, CDR1 is SGHRS and CDR2 is YFSETQ. This CDR3 region has 14 residues. The CDR3 coding sequence is TGCGCCAGCAGGGACAGGGCGGGGCCGACTGAAGCTTTCTTT. This encodes CASRDRAGPTEAFF.